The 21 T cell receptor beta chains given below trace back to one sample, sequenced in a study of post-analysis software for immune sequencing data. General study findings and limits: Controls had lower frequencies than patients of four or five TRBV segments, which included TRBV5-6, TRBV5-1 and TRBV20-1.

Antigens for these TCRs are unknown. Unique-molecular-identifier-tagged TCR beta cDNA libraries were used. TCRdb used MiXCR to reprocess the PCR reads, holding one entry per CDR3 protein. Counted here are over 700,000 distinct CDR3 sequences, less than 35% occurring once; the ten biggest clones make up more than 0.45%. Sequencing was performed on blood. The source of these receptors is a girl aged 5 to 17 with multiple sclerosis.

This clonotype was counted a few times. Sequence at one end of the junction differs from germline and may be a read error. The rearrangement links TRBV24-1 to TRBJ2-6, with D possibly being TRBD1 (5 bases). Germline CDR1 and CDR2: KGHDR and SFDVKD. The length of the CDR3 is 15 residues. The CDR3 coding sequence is TGTGCCACCAGTGGCCCAGTATCTGGGGCCAACGTCCGGACTTTC. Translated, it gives CATSGPVSGANVRTF.

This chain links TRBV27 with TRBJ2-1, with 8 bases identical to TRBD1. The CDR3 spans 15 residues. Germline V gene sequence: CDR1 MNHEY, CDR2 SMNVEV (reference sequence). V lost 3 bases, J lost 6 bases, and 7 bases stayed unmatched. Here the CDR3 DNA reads TGTGCCAGCAGTTTTCTGCAGGGGGCTCGCAATGAGCAGTTCTTC. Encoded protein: CASSFLQGARNEQFF.

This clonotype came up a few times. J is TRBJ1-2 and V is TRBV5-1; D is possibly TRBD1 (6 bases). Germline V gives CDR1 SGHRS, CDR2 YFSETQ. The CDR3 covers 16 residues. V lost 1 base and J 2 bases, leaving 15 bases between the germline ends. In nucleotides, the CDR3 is TGCGCCAGCAGCTTGCGGGCGAACAGGGAAAACTATGGCTACACCTTC. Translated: CASSLRANRENYGYTF.

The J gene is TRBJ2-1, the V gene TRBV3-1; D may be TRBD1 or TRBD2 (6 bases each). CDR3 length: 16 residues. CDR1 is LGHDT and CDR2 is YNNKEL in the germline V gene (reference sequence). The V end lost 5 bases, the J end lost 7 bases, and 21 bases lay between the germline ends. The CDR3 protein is CASSSRLVGAINEQFF. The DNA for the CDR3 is TGTGCCAGCAGCTCCCGACTAGTGGGGGCGATAAATGAGCAGTTCTTC.

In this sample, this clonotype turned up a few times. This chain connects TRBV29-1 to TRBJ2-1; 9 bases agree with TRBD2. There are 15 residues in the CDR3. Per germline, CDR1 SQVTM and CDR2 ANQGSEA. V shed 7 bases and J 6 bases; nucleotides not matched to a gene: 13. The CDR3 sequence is CSARVAGGRGNEQFF. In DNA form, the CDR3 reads TGCAGCGCCCGCGTGGCGGGAGGGCGCGGCAATGAGCAGTTCTTC.

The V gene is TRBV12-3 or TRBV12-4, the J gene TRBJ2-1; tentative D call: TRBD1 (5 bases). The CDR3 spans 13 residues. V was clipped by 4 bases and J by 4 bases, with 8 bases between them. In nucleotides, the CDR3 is TGTGCCAGCAGTTGGACAACTTACAATGAGCAGTTCTTC. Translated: CASSWTTYNEQFF.

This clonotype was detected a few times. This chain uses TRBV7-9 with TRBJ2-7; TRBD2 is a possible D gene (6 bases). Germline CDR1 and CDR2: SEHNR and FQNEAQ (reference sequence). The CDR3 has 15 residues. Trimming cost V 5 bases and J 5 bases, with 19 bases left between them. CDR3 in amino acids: CASSRGTQVFDEQYF. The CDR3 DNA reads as TGTGCCAGCAGCCGGGGGACCCAGGTTTTCGACGAGCAGTACTTC.

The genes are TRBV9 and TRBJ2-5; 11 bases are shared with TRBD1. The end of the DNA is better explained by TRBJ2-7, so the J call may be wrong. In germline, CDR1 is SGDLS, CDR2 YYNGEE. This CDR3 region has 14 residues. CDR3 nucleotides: TGTGCCAGCAGCACCGGGACAGGGGGAGGCGAGCAGTACTTC. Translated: CASSTGTGGGEQYF.

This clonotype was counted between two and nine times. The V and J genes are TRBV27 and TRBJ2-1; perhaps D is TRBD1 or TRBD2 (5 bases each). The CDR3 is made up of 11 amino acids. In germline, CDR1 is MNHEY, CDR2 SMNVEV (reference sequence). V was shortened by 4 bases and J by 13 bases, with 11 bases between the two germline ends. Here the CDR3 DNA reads TGTGCCAGCAGTTATCGAGGGGACCAGTTCTTC. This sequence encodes CASSYRGDQFF.

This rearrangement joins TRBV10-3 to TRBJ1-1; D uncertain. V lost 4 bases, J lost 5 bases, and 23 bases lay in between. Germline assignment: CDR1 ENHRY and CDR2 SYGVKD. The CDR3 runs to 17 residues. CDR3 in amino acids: CAISGKKQSSDGTEAFF. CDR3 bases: TGTGCCATCAGTGGGAAAAAACAGAGCTCGGATGGGACTGAAGCTTTCTTT.

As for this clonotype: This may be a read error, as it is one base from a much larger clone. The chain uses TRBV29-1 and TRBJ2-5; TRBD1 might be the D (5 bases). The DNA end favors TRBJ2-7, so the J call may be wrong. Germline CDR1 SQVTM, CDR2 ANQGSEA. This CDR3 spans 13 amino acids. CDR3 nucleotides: TGCAGCGTTGATGGGTCAGGGTGGGGCGAGCAGTACTTC. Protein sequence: CSVDGSGWGEQYF.

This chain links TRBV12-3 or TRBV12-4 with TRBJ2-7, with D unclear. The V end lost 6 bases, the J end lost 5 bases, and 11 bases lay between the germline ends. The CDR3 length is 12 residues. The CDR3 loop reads CASSRPGDEQYF. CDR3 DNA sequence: TGTGCCAGCAGCCGACCGGGTGACGAGCAGTACTTC.

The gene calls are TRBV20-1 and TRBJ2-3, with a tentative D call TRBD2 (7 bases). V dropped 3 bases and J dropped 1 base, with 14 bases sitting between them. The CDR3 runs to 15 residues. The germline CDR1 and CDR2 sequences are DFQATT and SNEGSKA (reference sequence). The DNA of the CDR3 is TGCAGTGCTAGTATTTGGCGGGGGCGCACAGATACGCAGTATTTT. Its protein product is CSASIWRGRTDTQYF.

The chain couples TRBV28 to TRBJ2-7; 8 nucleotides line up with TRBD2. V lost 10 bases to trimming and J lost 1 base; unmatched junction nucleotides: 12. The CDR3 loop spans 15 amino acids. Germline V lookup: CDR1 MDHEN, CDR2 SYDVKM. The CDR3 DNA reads TGTGCCATCGACCGATCCAGCGGGGGATCCTACGAGCAGTACTTC. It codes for CAIDRSSGGSYEQYF.

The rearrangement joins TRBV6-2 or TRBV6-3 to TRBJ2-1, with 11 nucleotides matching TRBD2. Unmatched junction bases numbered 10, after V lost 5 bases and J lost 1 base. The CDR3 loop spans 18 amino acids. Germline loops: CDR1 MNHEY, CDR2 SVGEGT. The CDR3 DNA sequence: TGTGCCAGCAGTCCCATAGCGGGGGGGCCGGTGTCCTACAATGAGCAGTTCTTC. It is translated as CASSPIAGGPVSYNEQFF.

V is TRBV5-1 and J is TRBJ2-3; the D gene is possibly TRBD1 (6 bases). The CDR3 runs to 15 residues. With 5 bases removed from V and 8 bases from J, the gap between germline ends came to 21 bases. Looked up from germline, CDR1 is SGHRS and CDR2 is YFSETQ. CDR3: CASSGDGGQGGTQYF. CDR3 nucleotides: TGCGCCAGCAGTGGTGATGGGGGCCAAGGGGGTACGCAGTATTTT. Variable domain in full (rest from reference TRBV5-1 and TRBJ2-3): KAGVTQTPRYLIKTRGQQVTLSCSPISGHRSVSWYQQTPGQGLQFLFEYFSETQRNKGNFPGRFSGRQFSNSRSEMNVSTLELGDSALYLCASSGDGGQGGTQYFGPGTRLTVL.

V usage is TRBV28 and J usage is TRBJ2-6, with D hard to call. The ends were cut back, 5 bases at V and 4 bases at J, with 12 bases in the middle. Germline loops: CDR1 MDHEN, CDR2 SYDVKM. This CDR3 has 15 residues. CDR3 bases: TGTGCCAGCAGTCGGGCCCTGTGGGGGGCCAACGTCCTGACTTTC. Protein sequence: CASSRALWGANVLTF. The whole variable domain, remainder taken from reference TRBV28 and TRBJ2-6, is DVKVTQSSRYLVKRTGEKVFLECVQDMDHENMFWYRQDPGLGLRLIYFSYDVKMKEKGDIPEGYSVSREKKERFSLILESASTNQTSMYLCASSRALWGANVLTFGAGSRLTVL.

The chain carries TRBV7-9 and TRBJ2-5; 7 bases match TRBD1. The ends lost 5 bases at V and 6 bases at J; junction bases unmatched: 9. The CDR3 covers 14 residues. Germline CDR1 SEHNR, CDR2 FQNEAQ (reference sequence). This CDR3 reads CASSPPTGIQTQYF. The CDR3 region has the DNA TGTGCCAGCAGCCCGCCGACAGGGATCCAGACCCAGTACTTC.

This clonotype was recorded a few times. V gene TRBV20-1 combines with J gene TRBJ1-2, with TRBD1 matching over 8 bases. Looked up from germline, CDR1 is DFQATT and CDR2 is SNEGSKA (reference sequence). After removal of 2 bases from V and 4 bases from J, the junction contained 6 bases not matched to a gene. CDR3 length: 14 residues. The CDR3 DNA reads TGCAGTGCTAGATTGACAGGGGCGGGCTATGGCTACACCTTC. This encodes CSARLTGAGYGYTF.

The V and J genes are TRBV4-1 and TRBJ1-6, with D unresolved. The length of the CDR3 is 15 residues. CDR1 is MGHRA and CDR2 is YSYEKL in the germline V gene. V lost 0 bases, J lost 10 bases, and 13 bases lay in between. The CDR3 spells CASSQDEGRRSPLHF. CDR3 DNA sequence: TGCGCCAGCAGCCAAGATGAGGGCCGACGATCACCCCTCCACTTT.

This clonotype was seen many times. CDR3 coding DNA: TGTGCCAGCAGACCCTCCCCTGGCGGGAGCGAGCAGTACTTC. Translated: CASRPSPGGSEQYF. The chain combines TRBV27 with TRBJ2-7; 7 bases are a match to TRBD2. V was clipped by 6 bases and J by 6 bases; unmatched bases: 11. The CDR3 is 14 amino acids. CDR1 and CDR2 (germline): MNHEY, SMNVEV (reference sequence).